A single sample is the source of the 21 T cell receptor beta chains below, sequenced in a study of graft-versus-host responses after intestinal transplantation. Generated by immunoSEQ multiplex PCR, the TCRdb table keeps only in-frame clones and is missing some. In the table there are about 25,000 clones, 70% to 90% of which are singletons. The sample here was PBMCs, taken roughly 69 weeks after intestinal transplant. These receptors were taken from a human patient who received an intestinal transplant, so some T cells may come from the graft donor.

V usage is TRBV2 and J usage is TRBJ2-5; no firm D call. The CDR3 consists of 10 residues. Per the germline V gene, CDR1 is SNHLY and CDR2 is FYNNEI. Trimming stripped 7 bases from V and 2 bases from J, with 2 bases between. The CDR3 loop is CASTQETQYF. DNA of the CDR3: TGTGCCAGCACTCAAGAGACCCAGTACTTC.

This rearrangement joins TRBV27 to TRBJ2-1; D remains unclear. The CDR3 is 13 amino acids. V was pared by 1 base and J by 11 bases, with 12 bases between. From germline, CDR1 is MNHEY and CDR2 SMNVEV (reference sequence). CDR3 in amino acids: CASSLLGGLQQFF. The DNA for the CDR3 is TGTGCCAGCAGTTTATTGGGCGGCCTACAGCAGTTCTTC.

V and J are TRBV27 and TRBJ2-5, with 8 bases fitting TRBD2. With the DNA end fitting TRBJ2-7 better, the J assignment may be wrong. Per the germline V gene, CDR1 is MNHEY and CDR2 is SMNVEV (reference sequence). The CDR3 loop spans 14 amino acids. CDR3 amino acids: CASTSGSGTYEQYF. Here the CDR3 DNA reads TGTGCCAGCACCTCGGGTAGCGGGACCTACGAGCAGTACTTC.

V gene TRBV11-2 combines with J gene TRBJ2-7, with 7 bases aligning to TRBD1. The CDR3 is made up of 16 amino acids. From germline, CDR1 is SGHAT and CDR2 FQNNGV. V lost 1 base and J lost 1; bases outside the gene matches: 7. CDR3 in DNA: TGTGCCAGCAGCTTAGTAAGGAGACAGGGTTCCTACGAGCAGTACTTC. This gives the protein CASSLVRRQGSYEQYF.

The CDR3 bases are TGTGCCAGCTGGGGGAGCGACAGATCCTACGAGCAGTACTTC. It specifies CASWGSDRSYEQYF. The rearrangement uses TRBV18 and TRBJ2-7; perhaps D is TRBD1 or TRBD2 (5 bases each). Germline V gene data show CDR1 as KGHSH and CDR2 as LQKENI. Trimming removed 7 bases from V and 1 base from J, with 14 bases in between. The CDR3 runs 14 residues.

The V gene is TRBV7-9, the J gene TRBJ1-2; D unresolved. The CDR3 runs 14 residues. The V end lost 1 base, the J end lost 5 bases, and 11 bases lay between the germline ends. The germline CDR1 and CDR2 sequences are SEHNR and FQNEAQ (reference sequence). The CDR3 is CASSLVMTLYGYTF. In nucleotides, the CDR3 is TGTGCCAGCAGCTTAGTAATGACCTTATATGGCTACACCTTC.

V and J are TRBV15 and TRBJ2-1; TRBD2 is a possible D gene (6 bases). The length of the CDR3 is 17 residues. Between the trimmed V and J ends, which lost 3 bases and 0 bases, there was a span of 15 bases. Germline-derived CDR1 and CDR2 are LNHNV and YYDKDF (reference sequence). The CDR3 region is CATSRRGTANSYNEQFF. CDR3 nucleotide sequence: TGTGCCACCAGCAGGCGGGGAACCGCTAACTCCTACAATGAGCAGTTCTTC.

The chain joins TRBV6-6 to TRBJ1-4, with TRBD1 as a possible D gene (6 bases). Trimming removed 5 bases at V and 4 bases at J, with 11 bases between. Germline V CDR1 and CDR2: MNHNY, SVGAGI (reference sequence). This CDR3 has 14 amino acids. CDR3 nucleotide sequence: TGTGCCAGCAGTGCACAGGGAGGTAATGAAAAACTGTTTTTT. Its protein product is CASSAQGGNEKLFF.

The rearrangement uses TRBV9 and TRBJ2-3; D gene uncertain. Trimming shortened V by 3 bases and J by 2 bases, and 10 bases separated the two germline ends. There are 14 residues in the CDR3. Looked up from germline, CDR1 is SGDLS and CDR2 is YYNGEE. CDR3 loop: CASSASSATDTQYF. CDR3 bases: TGTGCCAGCAGCGCCTCCAGCGCCACAGATACGCAGTATTTT. Based on the CDR3 plus reference TRBV9 and TRBJ2-3, the full variable domain is DSGVTQTPKHLITATGQRVTLRCSPRSGDLSVYWYQQSLDQGLQFLIQYYNGEERAKGNILERFSAQQFPDLHSELNLSSLELGDSALYFCASSASSATDTQYFGPGTRLTVL.

The chain links TRBV19 to TRBJ2-2; D remains ambiguous. The V end was cut by 0 bases, the J end by 4 bases, with 12 bases between. The CDR3 contains 16 residues. CDR1 and CDR2 (germline): LNHDA, SQIVND (reference sequence). In DNA, the CDR3 is TGTGCCAGTAGTATAGATCGCAGCCCAGTCACCGGGGAGCTGTTTTTT. Translating it yields CASSIDRSPVTGELFF.

The chain couples TRBV5-4 to TRBJ2-5; D remains ambiguous. V was trimmed by 3 bases and J by 2 bases, leaving 14 bases between them. This CDR3 comprises 15 residues. CDR1 is SGHNT, CDR2 YYREEE, per germline (reference sequence). This CDR3 is CASSYPGSRQETQYF. The CDR3 nucleotides are TGTGCCAGCAGCTACCCCGGTTCTCGGCAAGAGACCCAGTACTTC.

This chain joins TRBV15 and TRBJ2-5; D is ambiguous. This CDR3 contains 15 residues. Trimming took 1 base from V and 3 from J, leaving 12 bases between them. Germline CDR1 LNHNV, CDR2 YYDKDF (reference sequence). The CDR3, as DNA: TGTGCCACCAGCAGAGTTCGACACTCAAAAGAGACCCAGTACTTC. Translating gives CATSRVRHSKETQYF.

This chain connects TRBV27 to TRBJ2-1, with a possible D match to TRBD1 (6 bases). From germline, CDR1 is MNHEY and CDR2 SMNVEV (reference sequence). V was trimmed by 3 bases and J by 8 bases, leaving 17 bases between them. The CDR3 is 15 residues long. The CDR3 loop is CASSFTTGSYDEQFF. CDR3 DNA sequence: TGTGCCAGCAGTTTTACTACAGGGTCGTACGATGAGCAGTTCTTC.

The chain uses TRBV11-2 and TRBJ2-1; 8 bases are a match to TRBD1. The CDR3 is made up of 13 amino acids. Per the germline V gene, CDR1 is SGHAT and CDR2 is FQNNGV. V lost 4 bases, J lost 6 bases, and 2 bases stayed unmatched. The CDR3 DNA reads as TGTGCCAGCAGCTCCGGACAGGGCAATGAGCAGTTCTTC. Protein: CASSSGQGNEQFF. Full variable domain (outside the CDR3, taken from reference TRBV11-2 and TRBJ2-1): EAGVAQSPRYKIIEKRQSVAFWCNPISGHATLYWYQQILGQGPKLLIQFQNNGVVDDSQLPKDRFSAERLKGVDSTLKIQPAKLEDSAVYLCASSSGQGNEQFFGPGTRLTVL.

This chain connects TRBV14 to TRBJ2-7; D remains ambiguous. Germline assignment: CDR1 SGHDN and CDR2 FVKESK. This CDR3 contains 13 residues. V was cut by 4 bases and J by 2 bases, with 9 bases left in between. CDR3 protein: CASSPPTPYEQYF. The CDR3 region has the DNA TGTGCCAGCAGCCCTCCCACCCCCTACGAGCAGTACTTC.

The rearrangement uses TRBV25-1 and TRBJ2-1; tentatively, D is TRBD1 or TRBD2 (5 bases each). The CDR3 is made up of 14 amino acids. Germline values: CDR1 MGHDK, CDR2 SYGVNS. V dropped 4 bases and J dropped 6 bases, with 13 bases sitting between them. The CDR3 is CASSGRGGRNEQFF. CDR3 DNA sequence: TGTGCCAGCAGTGGTCGTGGGGGTCGCAATGAGCAGTTCTTC.

The gene calls are TRBV11-2 and TRBJ2-3; D is tentatively TRBD1 or TRBD2 (5 bases each). V lost 5 bases to trimming and J lost 5 bases, with 14 bases between them. The germline CDR1 and CDR2 sequences are SGHAT and FQNNGV. The CDR3 consists of 14 residues. CDR3 bases: TGTGCCAGCAGCCGAGAGCGGCAGGGAGATACGCAGTATTTT. Amino acid sequence: CASSRERQGDTQYF.

This sequence joins TRBV29-1 and TRBJ2-3; D gene ambiguous. Trimming removed 1 base at V and 0 bases at J, with 8 bases between. The germline gives CDR1 SQVTM, CDR2 ANQGSEA. This CDR3 contains 14 residues. The CDR3 coding sequence is TGCAGCGTTGAAGCTAATGGGAGCACAGATACGCAGTATTTT. Translation gives CSVEANGSTDTQYF.

The chain has TRBV6-5 and TRBJ2-7, with TRBD1 matching over 11 bases. The CDR3 is 16 residues long. Germline-derived CDR1 and CDR2 are MNHEY and SVGAGI. V lost 2 bases, J lost 4 bases, and 7 bases stayed unmatched. The CDR3 nucleotides are TGTGCCAGCAGTTACGAACGGACAGGGGGCACATACGAGCAGTACTTC. Protein product: CASSYERTGGTYEQYF.

This clone showed up just once. The rearrangement joins TRBV7-2 to TRBJ1-6; D unresolved. Deletions cut 4 bases from V and 9 bases from J, with 16 bases between. The germline V gene has CDR1 SGHTA and CDR2 FQGNSA. The CDR3 contains 15 residues. The CDR3 loop is CASSSVGLRGSPLHF. The CDR3 DNA reads as TGTGCCAGCAGCTCCGTCGGACTGAGAGGTTCACCCCTCCACTTT.

This rearrangement joins TRBV7-9 to TRBJ1-2; weak D call: TRBD1 (6 bases). The CDR3 is 14 amino acids. V shed 2 bases and J shed 2 bases, with 9 bases lying between them. Germline V lookup: CDR1 SEHNR, CDR2 FQNEAQ (reference sequence). The CDR3 nucleotides are TGTGCCAGCAGCTTAAGGGGGGGAAACTATGGCTACACCTTC. It codes for CASSLRGGNYGYTF.